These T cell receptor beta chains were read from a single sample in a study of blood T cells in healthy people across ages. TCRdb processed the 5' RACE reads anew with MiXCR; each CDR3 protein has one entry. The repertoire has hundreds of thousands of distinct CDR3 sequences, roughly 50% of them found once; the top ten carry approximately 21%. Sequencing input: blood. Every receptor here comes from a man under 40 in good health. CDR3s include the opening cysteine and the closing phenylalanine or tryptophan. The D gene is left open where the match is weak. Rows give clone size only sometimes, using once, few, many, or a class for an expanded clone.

CDR3aa: CASSQGEVGPSNEQYF; CDR3nt: TGTGCCAGCAGCCAAGGGGAGGTTGGTCCCTCTAATGAGCAGTACTTC; j_gene: TRBJ2-5; len: 16; abundance: .; d_gene: .; v_gene: TRBV11-1
CDR3aa: CASSKGAEYEQYF; CDR3nt: TGTGCCAGCAGCAAGGGGGCCGAGTACGAGCAGTACTTC; j_gene: TRBJ2-7; len: 13; abundance: .; d_gene: TRBD1; v_gene: TRBV7-9
CDR3aa: CASSETPRAGFEQYF; CDR3nt: TGTGCCAGCAGTGAAACCCCTCGGGCTGGGTTCGAGCAGTACTTC; j_gene: TRBJ2-7; len: 15; abundance: .; d_gene: .; v_gene: TRBV2
CDR3aa: CSAGLPGGTDTQYF; CDR3nt: TGCAGTGCTGGCCTTCCGGGAGGCACAGATACGCAGTATTTT; j_gene: TRBJ2-3; len: 14; abundance: .; d_gene: .; v_gene: TRBV20-1
CDR3aa: CSVVRGRGNIQYF; CDR3nt: TGCAGCGTTGTCAGGGGAAGAGGAAACATTCAGTACTTC; j_gene: TRBJ2-4; len: 13; abundance: .; d_gene: .; v_gene: TRBV29-1
CDR3aa: CASSPGTGSLGNQPQHF; CDR3nt: TGTGCCAGCAGTCCCGGGACAGGGTCTTTAGGGAATCAGCCCCAGCATTTT; j_gene: TRBJ1-5; len: 17; abundance: .; d_gene: TRBD1; v_gene: TRBV12-3/TRBV12-4
CDR3aa: CSVGGGGSETQYF; CDR3nt: TGCAGCGTTGGGGGTGGGGGATCAGAGACCCAGTACTTC; j_gene: TRBJ2-5; len: 13; abundance: .; d_gene: .; v_gene: TRBV29-1
CDR3aa: CSVPPPTTRGEQFF; CDR3nt: TGCAGCGTTCCCCCCCCGACAACCCGCGGTGAGCAGTTCTTC; j_gene: TRBJ2-1; len: 14; abundance: few; d_gene: .; v_gene: TRBV29-1
CDR3aa: CASSLVEGPNEQYF; CDR3nt: TGTGCCAGCAGCTTAGTCGAGGGCCCCAACGAGCAGTACTTC; j_gene: TRBJ2-7; len: 14; abundance: .; d_gene: .; v_gene: TRBV7-2
CDR3aa: CASSQTTGVGNIQYF; CDR3nt: TGCGCCAGCAGCCAAACAACGGGGGTTGGAAACATTCAGTACTTC; j_gene: TRBJ2-4; len: 15; abundance: .; d_gene: .; v_gene: TRBV4-1
CDR3aa: CSAKATPVRGKGYTF; CDR3nt: TGCAGTGCTAAAGCAACCCCGGTCCGGGGGAAGGGCTACACCTTC; j_gene: TRBJ1-2; len: 15; abundance: .; d_gene: .; v_gene: TRBV20-1
CDR3aa: CSAPGLGTYNEQFF; CDR3nt: TGCAGCGCGCCGGGATTAGGGACCTACAATGAGCAGTTCTTC; j_gene: TRBJ2-1; len: 14; abundance: .; d_gene: .; v_gene: TRBV29-1
CDR3aa: CASSWGDWGPKHIQYF; CDR3nt: TGTGCCAGCTCATGGGGGGATTGGGGGCCCAAACACATTCAGTACTTC; j_gene: TRBJ2-4; len: 16; abundance: .; d_gene: .; v_gene: TRBV6-6
CDR3aa: CASSVLGTLPSYGYTF; CDR3nt: TGTGCCAGCAGTGTGCTCGGGACGTTACCCTCCTATGGCTACACCTTC; j_gene: TRBJ1-2; len: 16; abundance: few; d_gene: .; v_gene: TRBV28
CDR3aa: CASSLTTLTHTYEQYF; CDR3nt: TGTGCCAGCTCACTGACTACACTAACGCACACCTACGAGCAGTACTTC; j_gene: TRBJ2-7; len: 16; abundance: .; d_gene: .; v_gene: TRBV18
CDR3aa: CASSRDSREQFF; CDR3nt: TGTGCCAGCAGCCGGGACAGCCGGGAGCAGTTCTTC; j_gene: TRBJ2-1; len: 12; abundance: .; d_gene: TRBD1; v_gene: TRBV3-1
CDR3aa: CASSSPTGGGFGYTF; CDR3nt: TGCGCCAGCAGCTCACCTACAGGGGGTGGTTTTGGCTACACCTTC; j_gene: TRBJ1-2; len: 15; abundance: .; d_gene: TRBD1; v_gene: TRBV5-1
CDR3aa: CSARAGTSGFTDTQYF; CDR3nt: TGCAGTGCTAGAGCCGGGACTAGCGGGTTCACAGATACGCAGTATTTT; j_gene: TRBJ2-3; len: 16; abundance: .; d_gene: TRBD2; v_gene: TRBV20-1
CDR3aa: CASSSLRGVFYGFIF; CDR3nt: TGTGCCAGCAGCTCTCTACGAGGGGTTTTTTATGGCTTCATCTTC; j_gene: TRBJ1-2; len: 15; abundance: .; d_gene: .; v_gene: TRBV7-9
CDR3aa: CASSYQGNEQFF; CDR3nt: TGTGCCAGCAGTTATCAGGGAAATGAGCAGTTCTTC; j_gene: TRBJ2-1; len: 12; abundance: few; d_gene: .; v_gene: TRBV6-5
CDR3aa: CASSLQGLASLLHF; CDR3nt: TGTGCCAGCAGTTTACAGGGCTTAGCTTCACTCCTCCACTTT; j_gene: TRBJ1-6; len: 14; abundance: .; d_gene: .; v_gene: TRBV25-1
CDR3aa: CSVDSAWGGNNEQFF; CDR3nt: TGCAGCGTCGATTCGGCTTGGGGAGGAAACAATGAGCAGTTCTTC; j_gene: TRBJ2-1; len: 15; abundance: few; d_gene: .; v_gene: TRBV29-1
CDR3aa: CASSLRASKETQYF; CDR3nt: TGTGCCAGCAGCTTACGGGCATCGAAAGAGACCCAGTACTTC; j_gene: TRBJ2-5; len: 14; abundance: few; d_gene: .; v_gene: TRBV7-2
CDR3aa: CSASWPEETQYF; CDR3nt: TGCAGTGCTAGTTGGCCTGAAGAGACCCAGTACTTC; j_gene: TRBJ2-5; len: 12; abundance: once; d_gene: .; v_gene: TRBV20-1
CDR3aa: CSARGDGSGYTF; CDR3nt: TGCAGTGCTAGAGGGGACGGTAGTGGCTACACCTTC; j_gene: TRBJ1-2; len: 12; abundance: .; d_gene: .; v_gene: TRBV20-1
CDR3aa: CSAMTPGSPLHF; CDR3nt: TGCAGTGCGATGACCCCGGGGTCACCCCTCCACTTT; j_gene: TRBJ1-6; len: 12; abundance: .; d_gene: .; v_gene: TRBV20-1
CDR3aa: CASSWAGVSEQYF; CDR3nt: TGTGCCAGCAGCTGGGCAGGGGTGAGCGAGCAGTACTTC; j_gene: TRBJ2-7; len: 13; abundance: .; d_gene: .; v_gene: TRBV11-2
CDR3aa: CASSLPGGSYEQYF; CDR3nt: TGTGCCAGCAGCCTACCCGGGGGTTCCTACGAGCAGTACTTC; j_gene: TRBJ2-7; len: 14; abundance: many; d_gene: .; v_gene: TRBV13
CDR3aa: CASSLDRAAEAFF; CDR3nt: TGTGCCAGCAGCCTAGACAGGGCCGCTGAAGCTTTCTTT; j_gene: TRBJ1-1; len: 13; abundance: .; d_gene: TRBD1; v_gene: TRBV7-2
CDR3aa: CAWSRQGAGEQYF; CDR3nt: TGTGCCTGGAGTCGGCAGGGGGCGGGGGAGCAGTACTTC; j_gene: TRBJ2-7; len: 13; abundance: .; d_gene: TRBD1; v_gene: TRBV30